Shown below are 24 T cell receptor beta chains from a single sample sequenced in a study of ipilimumab plus nivolumab after autologous stem cell transplantation. TCRdb keeps only in-frame clones here, not all; method: immunoSEQ multiplex PCR. Of about 9,300 clones in the sample, 60% to 80% are singletons; the top ten hold roughly a fifth. The sequenced sample was PBMCs, obtained in a trial of ipilimumab plus nivolumab as post-transplant consolidation. Source of these receptors: a female donor with multiple myeloma.

The rearrangement uses TRBV28 and TRBJ1-3; no definite D call. The CDR3 totals 13 residues. Trimming pared 6 bases from V and 7 bases from J, leaving 13 bases between. The V gene's germline CDR1 is MDHEN and CDR2 SYDVKM. The CDR3 region has the DNA TGTGCCAGCAGACCAATTGAAAGGAACACCATATATTTT. Amino acids: CASRPIERNTIYF.

The CDR3, as DNA: TGTGCCAGCAGTCTAGGGGCCAGGGTCGGCAATGGCTACACCTTC. Translation: CASSLGARVGNGYTF. V is TRBV11-1 and J is TRBJ1-2; D might be TRBD1 (5 bases). This CDR3 spans 15 amino acids. Germline lookup yields CDR1 SGHAT and CDR2 FQDESV (reference sequence). Trimming left V 6 bases short and J 6 bases short, with 20 bases between.

The rearrangement uses TRBV6-6 and TRBJ1-5; no clear D gene. The V end was cut by 6 bases, the J end by 0 bases, with 12 bases between. The CDR3 spans 15 residues. CDR1 is MNHNY, CDR2 SVGAGI, per germline (reference sequence). As DNA, the CDR3 is TGTGCCAGCAGCCTCCAACCGTATAGCAATCAGCCCCAGCATTTT. Protein sequence: CASSLQPYSNQPQHF.

In this sample, this clone is medium-sized. The chain combines TRBV19 with TRBJ2-1; D gene ambiguous. There are 11 residues in the CDR3. The germline gives CDR1 LNHDA, CDR2 SQIVND (reference sequence). V was pared by 3 bases and J by 7 bases, with 4 bases between. The CDR3, as DNA: TGTGCCAGTAGTATGATGAATGAGCAGTTCTTC. This sequence encodes CASSMMNEQFF. Full variable domain (missing parts from reference TRBV19 and TRBJ2-1): DGGITQSPKYLFRKEGQNVTLSCEQNLNHDAMYWYRQDPGQGLRLIYYSQIVNDFQKGDIAEGYSVSREKKESFPLTVTSAQKNPTAFYLCASSMMNEQFFGPGTRLTVL.

As concerns this clone: One junction end does not reproduce the germline sequence, and a read error may be involved. The chain recombines TRBV5-3 with TRBJ1-1; 9 nucleotides line up with TRBD1. TRBV5-3 carries the ORF label, with uncertain function. The CDR3 extends over 14 amino acids. CDR3 DNA sequence: TGTGCCAGCAGCTCGGACAGGGGAAGCACTGAAGCTTTCTTT. It is translated as CASSSDRGSTEAFF.

This chain joins TRBV28 and TRBJ2-4, with 10 bases lining up with TRBD1. With V trimmed by 3 bases and J by 1 base, 15 bases remained unmatched. Germline values: CDR1 MDHEN, CDR2 SYDVKM. This CDR3 comprises 20 residues. The CDR3 spells CASSFLTGGWRVGAKNIQYF. CDR3 DNA: TGTGCCAGCAGTTTCCTGACAGGGGGCTGGAGGGTCGGCGCCAAAAACATTCAGTACTTC.

This chain connects TRBV28 to TRBJ1-2, with no clear D. The V gene's germline CDR1 is MDHEN and CDR2 SYDVKM. Deletions cut 8 bases from V and 7 bases from J, with 14 bases between. This CDR3 has 12 residues. Here the CDR3 reads CASSGEVSGYTF. DNA for the CDR3: TGTGCCAGCTCTGGGGAGGTCAGTGGCTACACCTTC.

The J gene is TRBJ2-7, the V gene TRBV10-3, with 8 bases matching TRBD1. This CDR3 comprises 14 residues. The germline V gene encodes CDR1 ENHRY and CDR2 SYGVKD. V was clipped by 2 bases and J by 2 bases; unmatched bases: 2. The CDR3 nucleotides are TGTGCCATCAGTGAGGGGACAGGCGCCTACGAGCAGTACTTC. The encoded protein is CAISEGTGAYEQYF.

The V gene is TRBV5-1, the J gene TRBJ2-5; TRBD2 matches at 8 bases. Germline V gene sequence: CDR1 SGHRS, CDR2 YFSETQ. V lost 4 bases to trimming and J lost 5 bases; unmatched junction nucleotides: 10. The CDR3 has 15 amino acids. The CDR3 region is CASSDPTSAMETQYF. The CDR3 bases are TGCGCCAGCAGCGACCCGACTAGCGCAATGGAGACCCAGTACTTC.

The chain joins TRBV7-2 to TRBJ1-1; TRBD1 agrees at 9 bases. This CDR3 region has 15 residues. Germline-derived CDR1 and CDR2 are SGHTA and FQGNSA. The ends lost 5 bases at V and 11 bases at J; junction bases unmatched: 15. The CDR3 sequence: CASSQVGQGRLGAFF. CDR3 coding DNA: TGTGCCAGCAGCCAGGTGGGACAGGGAAGGTTAGGGGCTTTCTTT.

V and J are TRBV5-1 and TRBJ1-4, with D tentatively TRBD1 (5 bases). Between the trimmed V and J ends, which lost 4 bases and 5 bases, there was a span of 18 bases. This CDR3 region has 16 residues. Per the germline V gene, CDR1 is SGHRS and CDR2 is YFSETQ. DNA for the CDR3: TGCGCCAGCAGCGAGAATACCGGGACCGGGAATGAAAAACTGTTTTTT. It specifies CASSENTGTGNEKLFF.

This clone was counted a single time. The V and J genes are TRBV5-4 and TRBJ2-2; tentatively, D is TRBD2 (6 bases). Between the trimmed V and J ends, which lost 6 bases and 7 bases, there was a span of 13 bases. The CDR3 length is 13 residues. Germline CDR1 is SGHNT and CDR2 is YYREEE (reference sequence). In nucleotides, the CDR3 is TGTGCCAGCACACGGGACTTGAACGGGGAGCTGTTTTTT. Residues: CASTRDLNGELFF.

The chain links TRBV27 to TRBJ1-1; D is unclear. This CDR3 is built from 13 residues. From germline, CDR1 is MNHEY and CDR2 SMNVEV (reference sequence). Trimming stripped 2 bases from V and 6 bases from J, with 10 bases between. CDR3 coding DNA: TGTGCCAGCAGTTTAAAACGCAAGGCTGAAGCTTTCTTT. This translates into CASSLKRKAEAFF.

The table lists this clone with a count of one. One end of the junction does not line up with germline, which may come from a read error. The chain recombines TRBV23-1 with TRBJ2-2; 9 bases align to TRBD1. TRBV23-1 falls under the ORF class, with uncertain function. The CDR3 is 15 amino acids. CDR3 coding DNA: TGCGCCAGCCTAAAGGGACAGGGCGAACACCGGGGAGCTGTTTTT. Residues: CASLKGQGEHRGAVF.

The chain has TRBV20-1 and TRBJ1-1, with D unresolved. The CDR3 covers 10 residues. CDR1 and CDR2 from the germline V gene are DFQATT and SNEGSKA (reference sequence). V was pared by 3 bases and J by 8 bases, with 7 bases between. This CDR3 reads CSASRQEAFF. The CDR3 DNA is TGCAGTGCTAGTCGGCAGGAAGCTTTCTTT.

The chain couples TRBV6-6 to TRBJ2-7; TRBD1 matches 7 bases. The junction had 8 bases not matched to a gene; V was cut back by 4 bases and J by 2 bases. The length of the CDR3 is 15 residues. Germline CDR1 MNHNY, CDR2 SVGAGI (reference sequence). Here the CDR3 reads CASSLGGFGTYEQYF. The CDR3 region has the DNA TGTGCCAGCAGTTTAGGGGGCTTTGGAACCTACGAGCAGTACTTC.

The rearrangement links TRBV9 to TRBJ1-1; no reliable D call. V was trimmed by 3 bases and J by 5 bases, leaving 14 bases between them. This CDR3 contains 14 residues. CDR1 SGDLS and CDR2 YYNGEE come from the germline V gene. Written as DNA, the CDR3 is TGTGCCAGCAGCGGTAGGCCGGAGGGAACTGAAGCTTTCTTT. Amino acid sequence: CASSGRPEGTEAFF. The full variable domain, completed using reference TRBV9 and TRBJ1-1, is DSGVTQTPKHLITATGQRVTLRCSPRSGDLSVYWYQQSLDQGLQFLIQYYNGEERAKGNILERFSAQQFPDLHSELNLSSLELGDSALYFCASSGRPEGTEAFFGQGTRLTVV.

The gene calls are TRBV6-1 and TRBJ2-7; 7 bases match TRBD1. Germline V gene lookup returns CDR1 MNHNS and CDR2 SASEGT. The CDR3 contains 14 residues. J was trimmed by 6 bases and V by 2 bases; bases with no gene match: 7. CDR3 sequence (DNA): TGTGCCAGCAGTGAAATGGACAGGCTAGCCGAGCAGTACTTC. This gives the protein CASSEMDRLAEQYF.

The chain couples TRBV7-3 to TRBJ2-4; 8 bases line up with TRBD1. CDR1 is SGHTA and CDR2 is FQGTGA in the germline V gene. J lost 9 bases, V lost 9 bases, and 13 bases had no gene match. There are 14 residues in the CDR3. CDR3 sequence reads: CARDRAYPRGIQYF. CDR3 DNA: TGTGCCAGGGACAGGGCCTATCCGAGGGGCATTCAGTACTTC.

This clone ranks as medium-sized (0.01 to 0.1%). The V call is TRBV19, the J call TRBJ1-2; D not resolved. The germline V gene encodes CDR1 LNHDA and CDR2 SQIVND (reference sequence). There are 15 residues in the CDR3. The V and J ends lost 3 bases and 7 bases respectively, with 18 bases between them. The CDR3 region is CASSIDLYMLSGYTF. DNA for the CDR3: TGTGCCAGTAGTATCGACCTCTACATGTTATCTGGCTACACCTTC.

The chain joins TRBV29-1 to TRBJ2-6; no firm D call. This CDR3 spans 11 amino acids. Germline V CDR1 and CDR2: SQVTM, ANQGSEA. V lost 1 base and J 5 bases, leaving 0 bases between the germline ends. The CDR3: CSVEGANVLTF. Written as DNA, the CDR3 is TGCAGCGTTGAAGGGGCCAACGTCCTGACTTTC. The whole variable domain, filled in from reference TRBV29-1 and TRBJ2-6, reads SAVISQKPSRDICQRGTSLTIQCQVDSQVTMMFWYRQQPGQSLTLIATANQGSEATYESGFVIDKFPISRPNLTFSTLTVSNMSPEDSSIYLCSVEGANVLTFGAGSRLTVL.

The rearrangement links TRBV5-1 to TRBJ2-1; the match to TRBD2 covers 9 bases. The CDR3 contains 16 residues. Germline V lookup: CDR1 SGHRS, CDR2 YFSETQ. With V trimmed by 5 bases and J by 2 bases, 8 bases remained unmatched. The CDR3 reads CASRKEGGRAYNEQFF. In DNA form, the CDR3 reads TGCGCCAGCAGAAAGGAAGGCGGGAGGGCCTACAATGAGCAGTTCTTC. Together with reference TRBV5-1 and TRBJ2-1, the CDR3 gives the full variable domain: KAGVTQTPRYLIKTRGQQVTLSCSPISGHRSVSWYQQTPGQGLQFLFEYFSETQRNKGNFPGRFSGRQFSNSRSEMNVSTLELGDSALYLCASRKEGGRAYNEQFFGPGTRLTVL.

This clone appeared a few times. J is TRBJ2-1 and V is TRBV9; 8 nucleotides align to TRBD1. The CDR3 runs to 14 residues. V lost 6 bases to trimming and J lost 5 bases; unmatched junction nucleotides: 7. Germline V gene lookup returns CDR1 SGDLS and CDR2 YYNGEE. This CDR3 reads CASNSGQGNNEQFF. The CDR3 coding sequence is TGTGCCAGCAACTCAGGACAGGGAAACAATGAGCAGTTCTTC.

This clone came up once. The V and J genes are TRBV7-3 and TRBJ1-3, with D tentatively TRBD1 (6 bases). The CDR3 spans 16 residues. The V end was cut by 0 bases, the J end by 0 bases, with 9 bases between. CDR1 SGHTA and CDR2 FQGTGA come from the germline V gene. CDR3 in amino acids: CASSLTGGASGNTIYF. For the CDR3, the DNA is TGTGCCAGCAGCTTAACAGGGGGAGCCTCTGGAAACACCATATATTTT. The whole variable domain, remainder taken from reference TRBV7-3 and TRBJ1-3, is GAGVSQTPSNKVTEKGKYVELRCDPISGHTALYWYRQSLGQGPEFLIYFQGTGAADDSGLPNDRFFAVRPEGSVSTLKIQRTERGDSAVYLCASSLTGGASGNTIYFGEGSWLTVV.